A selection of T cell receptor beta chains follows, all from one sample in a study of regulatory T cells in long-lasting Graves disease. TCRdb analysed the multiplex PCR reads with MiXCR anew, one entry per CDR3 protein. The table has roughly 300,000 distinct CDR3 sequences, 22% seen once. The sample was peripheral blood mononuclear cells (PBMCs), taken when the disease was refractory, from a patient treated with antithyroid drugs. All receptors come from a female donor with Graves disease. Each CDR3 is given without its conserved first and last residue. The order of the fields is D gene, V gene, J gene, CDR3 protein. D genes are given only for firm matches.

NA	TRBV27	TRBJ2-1	ASSTKNLPDEQF
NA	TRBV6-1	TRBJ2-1	ASRGNNEQF
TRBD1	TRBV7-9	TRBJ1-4	ASSSRGPNEKLF
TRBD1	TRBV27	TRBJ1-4	ASSPLPRQWGQGGESTNEKLF
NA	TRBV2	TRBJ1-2	ASSYLTGQLYHGYT
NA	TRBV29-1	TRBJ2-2	SITLTTAGELF
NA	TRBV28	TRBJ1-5	ASSFNGVGHQPQH
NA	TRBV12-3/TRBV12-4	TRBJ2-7	ASSPRQVAYEQY
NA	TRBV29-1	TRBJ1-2	SVTKGNYGYT
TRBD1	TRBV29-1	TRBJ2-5	SVIGQGKQETQY
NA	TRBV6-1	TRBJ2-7	ASKESFSYEQY
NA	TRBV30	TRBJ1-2	AGTWAADRYGYT
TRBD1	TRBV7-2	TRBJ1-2	ASTGTGVSYGYT
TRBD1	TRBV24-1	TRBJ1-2	ATSEKGQGYGYT
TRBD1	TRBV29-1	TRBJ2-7	SVRDTRQGRGYEQY
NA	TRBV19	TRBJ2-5	ASSISVHFQETQY
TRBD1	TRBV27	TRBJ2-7	ASSPRTGDEQY
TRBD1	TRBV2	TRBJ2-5	ASSATGAQETQY
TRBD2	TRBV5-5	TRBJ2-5	ASSLGLTSGSTETQY
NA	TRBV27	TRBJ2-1	ASSRSTVYNEQF
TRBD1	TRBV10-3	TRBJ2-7	AISESGTGAYEQY
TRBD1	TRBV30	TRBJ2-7	AWGTGGVYEQY
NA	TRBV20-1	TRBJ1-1	SARDAGQGRTEAF
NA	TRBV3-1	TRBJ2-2	ASSQDLGELF
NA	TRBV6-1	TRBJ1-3	ASSPWLTASRGDTIY
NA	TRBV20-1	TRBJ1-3	SARRVSVLSGNTIY
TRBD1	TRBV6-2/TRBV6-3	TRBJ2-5	ASSASRSTGGQETQY
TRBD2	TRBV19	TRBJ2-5	ASSGGTSDQETQY
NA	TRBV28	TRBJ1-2	ASSLKAGYGYT
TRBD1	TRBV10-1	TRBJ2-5	ASAPDRAKETQY
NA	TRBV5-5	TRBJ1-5	ASSLHRVGQPQH
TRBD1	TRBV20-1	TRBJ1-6	SATTGGAFYSPLH
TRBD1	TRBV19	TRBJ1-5	ASSTLTGGAGQPQH
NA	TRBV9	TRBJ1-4	ASSVARSDEKLF
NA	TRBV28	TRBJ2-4	ASSLYWGKNIQY
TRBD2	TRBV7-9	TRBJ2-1	ASSSAGTSGSGEQF
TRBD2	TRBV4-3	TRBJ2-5	ASSQDRWREGRDEETQY
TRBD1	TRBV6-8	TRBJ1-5	ARGTGRQPQH
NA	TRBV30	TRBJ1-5	AWGTMSMDQPQH
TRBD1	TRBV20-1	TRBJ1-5	SAITGVNQPQH